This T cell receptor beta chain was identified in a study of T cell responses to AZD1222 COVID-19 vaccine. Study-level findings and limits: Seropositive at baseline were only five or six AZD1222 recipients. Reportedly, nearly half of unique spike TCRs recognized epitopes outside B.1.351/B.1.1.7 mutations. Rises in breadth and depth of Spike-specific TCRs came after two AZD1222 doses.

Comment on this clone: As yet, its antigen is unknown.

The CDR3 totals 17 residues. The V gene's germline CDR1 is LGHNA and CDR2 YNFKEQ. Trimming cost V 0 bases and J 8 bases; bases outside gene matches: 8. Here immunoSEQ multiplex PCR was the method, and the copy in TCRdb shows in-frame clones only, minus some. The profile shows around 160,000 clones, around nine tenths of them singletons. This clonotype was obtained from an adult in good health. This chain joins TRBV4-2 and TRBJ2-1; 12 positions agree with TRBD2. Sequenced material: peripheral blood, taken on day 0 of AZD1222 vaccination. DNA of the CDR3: TGTGCCAGCAGCCAAGAGATGAGACTAGCGGGAGACCATGAGCAGTTCTTC. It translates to CASSQEMRLAGDHEQFF.